This T cell receptor (beta chain) is from a study of molecular identifiers for immune sequencing clone quantification. Trimming took off 4 bases at V and 7 bases at J, with 14 bases between the two ends. The germline CDR1 and CDR2 sequences are MGHRA and YSYEKL. The CDR3 sequence is 14 residues long. This clonotype was picked up many times. Its antigen remains unknown. CD8+CD4-CCR7+CD45RA+ sorting gave the naive CD8 T cells. Bulk libraries came from a prior protocol with listed TCR primers. TCRdb used MiXCR to reprocess the PCR reads, holding one entry per CDR3 protein. Of around 470,000 distinct CDR3 sequences listed, around 23% are singletons. The study, taken as a whole, reports: Jurkat TCR RNA that was spiked in from one cell was reportedly detectable among some 980,000 naive cells. Identical barcode-sharing TCR molecules could lead to underestimated sizes for highly expanded clones.

J is TRBJ2-1 and V is TRBV4-1; possibly TRBD1 or TRBD2 for D (6 bases each). Sequencing input: naive CD8+ T cells from blood, with Jurkat cell RNA spiked in. Subset defined: FACS-sorted CD8+CD4-CCR7+CD45RA+ naive T cells. This clonotype was sampled from a human donor in good health. Some libraries in this study had Jurkat cell RNA spiked in. CDR3 region: CASSPETGRNEQFF. The CDR3 DNA is TGCGCCAGCAGCCCCGAAACAGGGAGGAATGAGCAGTTCTTC.